This T cell receptor (beta chain) was retrieved from a study of cytomegalovirus exposure and HLA in healthy donors. Germline V lookup: CDR1 SGHRS, CDR2 YFSETQ. The length of the CDR3 is 16 residues. After removal of 0 bases from V and 2 bases from J, the junction contained 8 bases not matched to a gene. This clone was seen a single time. Vbeta (60) and Jbeta (13) primers were used in the PCR. Produced via immunoSEQ multiplex PCR; TCRdb's table is partial and in-frame only. The sample holds 110,000 to 150,000 clones, about 80% seen once. Sequencing was carried out using PBMCs. This clonotype was sampled from a man aged 35 to 55 in good health and CMV-seronegative. V is TRBV5-1 and J is TRBJ2-7; 7 nucleotides match TRBD1. The CDR3 protein is CASSLGQGVLAYEQYF. CDR3 nucleotides: TGCGCCAGCAGCTTGGGTCAGGGGGTTCTGGCCTACGAGCAGTACTTC.